The 11 T cell receptor beta chains listed next were all sequenced from one sample in a study of Graves' ophthalmopathy and Graves' hyperthyroidism. The authors amplified TCR beta CDR3 regions, and they did so from RNA transcripts for repertoire sequencing. Amplification began with first-round RT-PCR using HTBI primers, then second-round multiplex PCR was performed. MiXCR was run by TCRdb on the multiplex PCR reads, yielding one entry per CDR3 protein. The table has 660,000 or so distinct CDR3 sequences, roughly 41% seen once. Sample: peripheral blood. The receptors originated from an adult man with Graves' ophthalmopathy.

This clonotype has at least ten counts. This sequence joins TRBV7-9 and TRBJ1-2, with D uncertain. The germline V gene encodes CDR1 SEHNR and CDR2 FQNEAQ (reference sequence). The CDR3 covers 15 residues. With 7 bases removed from V and 6 bases from J, the gap between germline ends came to 21 bases. The CDR3 loop is CASIEWGVVGNGYTF. CDR3 coding DNA: TGTGCCAGCATTGAGTGGGGAGTGGTAGGAAATGGCTACACCTTC. The full variable domain, rest sourced from reference TRBV7-9 and TRBJ1-2, is DTGVSQNPRHKITKRGQNVTFRCDPISEHNRLYWYRQTLGQGPEFLTYFQNEAQLEKSRLLSDRFSAERPKGSFSTLEIQRTEQGDSAMYLCASIEWGVVGNGYTFGSGTRLTVV.

This clonotype has a count of ten or more. V and J are TRBV15 and TRBJ2-7, with D maybe TRBD1 (5 bases). The CDR3 runs to 15 residues. From germline, CDR1 is LNHNV and CDR2 YYDKDF (reference sequence). V was cut by 4 bases and J by 3 bases, with 16 bases left in between. CDR3 region: CATSNRLGHGYEQYF. In nucleotides, the CDR3 is TGTGCCACCAGCAACCGACTCGGACACGGCTACGAGCAGTACTTC. The full variable domain, completed using reference TRBV15 and TRBJ2-7, is DAMVIQNPRYQVTQFGKPVTLSCSQTLNHNVMYWYQQKSSQAPKLLFHYYDKDFNNEADTPDNFQSRRPNTSFCFLDIRSPGLGDTAMYLCATSNRLGHGYEQYFGPGTRLTVT.

The chain couples TRBV7-9 to TRBJ1-4; 7 bases align to TRBD1. The V segment lost 5 bases and the J segment 3 bases; nucleotides outside the gene matches: 9. Germline V gene sequence: CDR1 SEHNR, CDR2 FQNEAQ (reference sequence). The CDR3 spans 16 residues. This CDR3 reads CASSAHRGQANEKLFF. CDR3 nucleotides: TGTGCCAGCAGCGCCCATAGGGGGCAGGCTAATGAAAAACTGTTTTTT.

This clonotype was seen more than once but under ten times. One end of the junction varies from germline; a read error may be responsible. The CDR3 sequence is CASRLGQGTYEQYF. The CDR3 DNA follows: TGTGCCAGCAGGTTAGGACAGGGAACCTACGAGCAGTACTTC. The rearrangement joins TRBV11-2 to TRBJ2-7; 8 bases fit TRBD1. The CDR3 runs to 14 residues. Germline-derived CDR1 and CDR2 are SGHAT and FQNNGV. Using reference TRBV11-2 and TRBJ2-7 for the parts outside the CDR3, the full variable domain is EAGVAQSPRYKIIEKRQSVAFWCNPISGHATLYWYQQILGQGPKLLIQFQNNGVVDDSQLPKDRFSAERLKGVDSTLKIQPAKLEDSAVYLCASRLGQGTYEQYFGPGTRLTVT.

This clonotype was seen repeatedly, ten times or more. The V call is TRBV7-9, the J call TRBJ2-7; tentative D call: TRBD2 (5 bases). V lost 5 bases and J lost 0, with 17 bases in between. Germline CDR1 and CDR2: SEHNR and FQNEAQ (reference sequence). The CDR3 contains 16 residues. CDR3 DNA sequence: TGTGCCAGCAGCACAGTATCGCGGAGGAGCTCCTACGAGCAGTACTTC. This translates into CASSTVSRRSSYEQYF.

Remarks on this clonotype: Possible read error: a much larger clone is one base away. The rearrangement uses TRBV25-1 and TRBJ1-1; weak D call: TRBD1 (5 bases). Per germline, CDR1 MGHDK and CDR2 SYGVNS. This CDR3 is 13 amino acids long. Trimming pared 11 bases from V and 0 bases from J, leaving 13 bases between. CDR3 nucleotide sequence: TGTGCCGGCCAGGGCACCATGAACACTGAAGCTTTCTTT. Encoded protein: CAGQGTMNTEAFF.

The chain uses TRBV10-3 and TRBJ1-2; D is unclear. Germline loops: CDR1 ENHRY, CDR2 SYGVKD. V lost 4 bases, J lost 4 bases, and 10 bases lay in between. The CDR3 is 13 residues long. The CDR3 is CAISGVRVYGYTF. CDR3 nucleotide sequence: TGTGCCATCAGTGGTGTCCGGGTCTATGGCTACACCTTC.

This clonotype appeared many times. This chain joins TRBV19 and TRBJ1-6; D is ambiguous. The CDR3 runs 12 residues. Trimming took off 5 bases at V and 4 bases at J, with 3 bases between the two ends. Germline V gene data show CDR1 as LNHDA and CDR2 as SQIVND (reference sequence). The CDR3 bases are TGTGCCAGTAGTCATTATAATTCACCCCTCCACTTT. Translating gives CASSHYNSPLHF.

V usage is TRBV5-1 and J usage is TRBJ2-7, with TRBD1 matching over 9 bases. V dropped 5 bases and J dropped 3; count of bases not matched to a gene: 6. The CDR3 is made up of 14 amino acids. Germline V CDR1 and CDR2: SGHRS, YFSETQ. The CDR3 sequence is CASRDGQGNYEQYF. The CDR3 DNA is TGCGCCAGCAGGGATGGACAGGGGAACTACGAGCAGTACTTC.

Many counts were recorded for this clonotype. This sequence joins TRBV7-9 and TRBJ1-3; no firm D call. CDR1 and CDR2 from the germline V gene are SEHNR and FQNEAQ (reference sequence). The CDR3 runs to 16 residues. With 9 bases removed from V and 8 bases from J, the gap between germline ends came to 26 bases. The CDR3 spells CASQLRAPAARDTIYF. In nucleotides, the CDR3 is TGTGCCAGTCAGCTTAGGGCCCCCGCGGCTCGGGACACCATATATTTT.

The CDR3 loop is CASSFQGASNQPQHF. CDR3 nucleotides: TGTGCCAGCAGTTTCCAGGGGGCGAGCAATCAGCCCCAGCATTTT. The chain joins TRBV12-3 or TRBV12-4 to TRBJ1-5; 8 bases map to TRBD1. The CDR3 spans 15 residues. V trimming: 3 bases; J trimming: 1 base; junction bases outside the gene matches: 2.